This TCR beta chain was obtained from a study of identical twins. Study-wide results and caveats: Modeled out-of-frame TCR alpha sharing in monozygotic twins fell below observed levels. Abundant beta clonotypes from cord blood had fewer insertions, unlike memory repertoires, which showed none.

V dropped 2 bases and J dropped 5 bases, with 10 bases sitting between them. The germline V gene has CDR1 MDHEN and CDR2 SYDVKM. This CDR3 is built from 14 residues. TCRdb fed the 5' RACE reads into MiXCR, producing one record per CDR3 protein. Here the sample spans 400,000 to 500,000 distinct CDR3 sequences, around 18% being singletons. A remark on this clonotype: Its antigen is as yet unknown.

Material for sequencing was naive T cells sorted from blood. This TCR derives from a man in his fifties or sixties in good health. The chain has TRBV28 and TRBJ1-5; D is ambiguous. Written as DNA, the CDR3 is TGTGCCAGCAGTTTAGAGGCCACCTATCAGCCCCAGCATTTT. This sequence encodes CASSLEATYQPQHF. The full variable domain, rest sourced from reference TRBV28 and TRBJ1-5, is DVKVTQSSRYLVKRTGEKVFLECVQDMDHENMFWYRQDPGLGLRLIYFSYDVKMKEKGDIPEGYSVSREKKERFSLILESASTNQTSMYLCASSLEATYQPQHFGDGTRLSIL.